This T cell receptor beta chain was documented in a study of radiation and T cells in renal cell carcinoma. Data came from immunoSEQ multiplex PCR; TCRdb stores just in-frame clones and leaves some out. The sample carries 15,000 to 17,000 clones, 55% to 60% recorded once. Documented treatment: treatment-naive control, cytoreductive nephrectomy. V lost 5 bases, J lost 4 bases, and 11 bases stayed unmatched. This CDR3 has 17 residues. In germline, CDR1 is SGHRS, CDR2 YFSETQ. The sequence came from a man aged 50 to 60 with renal cell carcinoma. This chain connects TRBV5-1 to TRBJ2-5, with 13 bases matching TRBD2. The sequences come from tumor tissue, collected from a patient whose treatment was nephrectomy without radiotherapy. The CDR3 sequence is CASRWTSGGPGVETQYF. CDR3 DNA: TGCGCCAGCAGATGGACTAGCGGGGGCCCGGGAGTAGAGACCCAGTACTTC.